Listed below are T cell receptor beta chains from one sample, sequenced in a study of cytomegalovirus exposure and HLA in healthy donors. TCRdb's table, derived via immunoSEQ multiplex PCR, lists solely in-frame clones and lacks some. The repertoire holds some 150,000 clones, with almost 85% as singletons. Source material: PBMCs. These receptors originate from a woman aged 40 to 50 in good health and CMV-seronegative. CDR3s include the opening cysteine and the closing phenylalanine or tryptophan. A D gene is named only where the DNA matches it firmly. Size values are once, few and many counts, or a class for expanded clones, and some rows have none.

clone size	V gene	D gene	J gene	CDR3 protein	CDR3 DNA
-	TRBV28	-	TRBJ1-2	CASSFSSPYGYTF	TGTGCCAGCAGTTTTAGCTCCCCTTATGGCTACACCTTC
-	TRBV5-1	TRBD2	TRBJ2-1	CASSLDGTSGDNEQFF	TGCGCCAGCAGCTTGGATGGGACTAGCGGAGACAATGAGCAGTTCTTC
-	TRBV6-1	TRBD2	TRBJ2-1	CASQREISYNEQFF	TGTGCCAGCCAGCGGGAGATATCCTACAATGAGCAGTTCTTC
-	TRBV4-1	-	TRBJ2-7	CASSRSRDLSYEQYF	TGCGCCAGCAGCCGCTCCCGGGACTTGTCGTACGAGCAGTACTTC
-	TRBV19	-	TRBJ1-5	CASSWGTLQPQHF	TGTGCCAGTAGTTGGGGGACTCTACAGCCCCAGCATTTT
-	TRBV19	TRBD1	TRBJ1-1	CAVRRTGNSNTEAFF	TGTGCCGTAAGACGGACAGGCAATTCGAACACTGAAGCTTTCTTT
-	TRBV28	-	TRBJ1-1	CASRGLTWRTEAFF	TGTGCCAGCAGGGGCCTTACTTGGAGGACTGAAGCTTTCTTT
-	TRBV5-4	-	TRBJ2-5	CASSLPSGQETQYF	TGTGCCAGCAGCTTGCCCTCGGGCCAAGAGACCCAGTACTTC
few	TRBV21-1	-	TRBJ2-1	CASSPPQGYNEQFF	TGTGCCAGCAGCCCCCCACAGGGATACAATGAGCAGTTCTTC
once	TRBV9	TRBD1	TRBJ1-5	CASSGGLRDRGSNGNQPQHF	TGTGCCAGCAGCGGCGGGTTGAGGGACAGGGGATCAAACGGCAATCAGCCCCAGCATTTT
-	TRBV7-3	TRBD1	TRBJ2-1	CASSPGGADNEQFF	TGTGCCAGCAGCCCAGGGGGCGCGGACAATGAGCAGTTCTTC
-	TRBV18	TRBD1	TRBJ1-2	CASSPTPPTDRALGYTF	TGTGCCAGCTCACCCACCCCCCCTACGGACAGGGCGTTGGGGTACACCTTC
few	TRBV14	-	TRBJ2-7	CASSQYHEQYF	TGTGCCAGCAGCCAATATCACGAGCAGTACTTC
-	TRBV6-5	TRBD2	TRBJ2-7	CASRMGGKGEQYF	TGTGCCAGCAGGATGGGGGGGAAGGGCGAGCAGTACTTC
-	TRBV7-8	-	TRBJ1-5	CASSLARGADQPQHF	TGTGCCAGCAGCTTAGCCAGGGGCGCCGATCAGCCCCAGCATTTT
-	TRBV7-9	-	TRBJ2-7	CASSSLSYEQYF	TGTGCCAGCAGCTCGTTGTCCTACGAGCAGTACTTC
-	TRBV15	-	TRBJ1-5	CATSRGGQWTQPQHF	TGTGCCACCAGCAGAGGCGGACAATGGACTCAGCCCCAGCATTTT
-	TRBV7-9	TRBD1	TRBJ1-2	CASSLVDRGGYTF	TGTGCCAGCAGCTTGGTAGACAGGGGTGGCTACACCTTC
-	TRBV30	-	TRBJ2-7	CAWSVLGSSYEQYF	TGTGCCTGGAGTGTACTCGGGAGCTCCTACGAGCAGTACTTC